This TCR beta chain comes out of a study of Ad26.COV2.S vaccination and SARS-CoV-2 variants. The treatment denotes: 15 to 20 received Ad26.COV2.S at low or high dose, single or two shots; several received placebo; per-sample allocation not given. Samples came from day 63 after the first vaccine or placebo injection. Profiling relied on immunoSEQ multiplex PCR, and the TCRdb table lists in-frame clones only, not all of them. The sample holds some 640,000 clones, 80% to 90% seen once. Remarks on this clone: Other DNA sequences in this specimen translate into the identical CDR3.

Germline lookup yields CDR1 SGHRS and CDR2 YFSETQ. After removal of 0 bases from V and 3 bases from J, the junction contained 1 base not matched to a gene. CDR3 length equals 14 residues. The source is a person aged 18-60 years who received the Ad26.COV2.S COVID-19 vaccine or a placebo. The chain carries TRBV5-1 and TRBJ2-7; 9 bases fit TRBD2. The input for sequencing was peripheral blood, taken in a trial of Ad26.COV2.S vaccine versus placebo. The CDR3 loop reads CASSLASGNYEQYF. The CDR3 bases are TGCGCCAGCAGCTTGGCTAGCGGGAACTACGAGCAGTACTTC.